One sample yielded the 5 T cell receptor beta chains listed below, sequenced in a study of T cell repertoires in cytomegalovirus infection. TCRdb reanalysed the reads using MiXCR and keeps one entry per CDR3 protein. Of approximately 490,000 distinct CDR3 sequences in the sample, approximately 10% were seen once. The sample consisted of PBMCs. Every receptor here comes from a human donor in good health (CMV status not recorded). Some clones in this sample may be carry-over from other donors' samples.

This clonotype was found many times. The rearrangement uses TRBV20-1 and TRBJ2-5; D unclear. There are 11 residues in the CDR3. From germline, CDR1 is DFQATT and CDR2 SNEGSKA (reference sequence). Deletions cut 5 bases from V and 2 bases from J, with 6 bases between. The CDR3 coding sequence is TGCAGTGCTGCCAAGCAAGAGACCCAGTACTTC. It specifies CSAAKQETQYF.

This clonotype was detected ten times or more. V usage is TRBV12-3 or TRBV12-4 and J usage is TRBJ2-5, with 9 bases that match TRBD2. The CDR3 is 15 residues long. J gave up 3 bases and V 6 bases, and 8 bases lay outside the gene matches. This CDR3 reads CASSQGTSRKETQYF. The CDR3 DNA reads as TGTGCCAGCAGCCAGGGGACTAGCAGAAAAGAGACCCAGTACTTC.

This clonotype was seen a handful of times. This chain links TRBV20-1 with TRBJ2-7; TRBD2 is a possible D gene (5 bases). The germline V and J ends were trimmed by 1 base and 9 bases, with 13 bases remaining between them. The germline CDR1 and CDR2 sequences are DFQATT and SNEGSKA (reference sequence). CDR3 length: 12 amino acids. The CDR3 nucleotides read TGCAGTGCTAGAGGGGAGCCTGTGGGGCAGTACTTC. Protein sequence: CSARGEPVGQYF.

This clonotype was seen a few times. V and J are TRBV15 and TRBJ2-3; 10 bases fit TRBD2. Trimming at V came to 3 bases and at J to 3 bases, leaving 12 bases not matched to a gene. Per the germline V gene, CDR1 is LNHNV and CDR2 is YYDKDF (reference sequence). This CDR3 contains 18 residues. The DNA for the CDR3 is TGTGCCACCAGCAGGGAGGGCCTAGCGGGAGTAGCGACAGATACGCAGTATTTT. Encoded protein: CATSREGLAGVATDTQYF.

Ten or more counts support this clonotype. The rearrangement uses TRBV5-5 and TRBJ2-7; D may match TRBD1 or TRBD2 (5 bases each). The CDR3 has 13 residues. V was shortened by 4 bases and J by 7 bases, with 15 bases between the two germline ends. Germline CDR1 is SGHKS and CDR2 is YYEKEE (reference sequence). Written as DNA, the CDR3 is TGTGCCAGCAGCACCGGAGGACATACAGAGCAGTACTTC. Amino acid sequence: CASSTGGHTEQYF. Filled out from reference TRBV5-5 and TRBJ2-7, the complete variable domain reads DAGVTQSPTHLIKTRGQQVTLRCSPISGHKSVSWYQQVLGQGPQFIFQYYEKEERGRGNFPDRFSARQFPNYSSELNVNALLLGDSALYLCASSTGGHTEQYFGPGTRLTVT.